The T cell receptor beta chain described here comes from a study of blood T cell repertoires in COVID-19 (dated by TCRdb to 2018 to 2020). The study in broad terms: Samples covering the acute and convalescent phases of COVID-19 were provided by collaborators in the United States, Italy and Spain. The prospective study material was composed of cDNA or gDNA derived from T cells, B-cell-depleted T cells, or PBMCs. The repertoires were made available in a free public database intended to serve as a resource for research on the immune response to SARS-CoV-2. HLA class I and class II types, where available, came from metadata supplied by the sample provider rather than from assay-based typing. The sample metadata nearly always contained a de-identified subject ID, COVID-19 status, age in years and sex. The samples were drawn from two sources: the first 160 participants of the ongoing ImmuneRACE study, and 1,000 to 1,500 subjects contributed by 6 global collaborators. Subjects who had been exposed to COVID-19, were actively infected with it, or had recovered from it provided the deeply sampled blood TCRbeta repertoires that made up the dataset.

A remark on this clone: Which antigen it targets is not known. Base qualities are not provided; no much larger clone lies one nucleotide away.

CDR1 and CDR2, per the germline V gene (reference sequence), are LNHDA and SQIVND. The germline ends are 14 bases apart after V is trimmed by 4 bases and J by 7 bases. The CDR3 has 14 amino acids, counting the end cysteine and phenylalanine. Only the CDR3 DNA is retained, 42 bases long and in frame from the first base. TCRbeta CDR3 regions were amplified from genomic DNA using the immunoSEQ Assay, a bias-controlled multiplex PCR. The paper's data handling went like this. The number of nucleated cells in each sample was estimated from the amplification of reference gene primers within the assay. To quantify the absolute abundance of each unique TCRbeta CDR3 rearrangement, sequence reads were collapsed and filtered. Productive Simpson clonality was computed per sample as the square root of Simpson's diversity index over productive rearrangements. This is the immuneACCESS table as TCRdb keeps it, with only in-frame sequences that have V and J called. A part of the clones is gone; compared with another copy, unresolved V genes explain less than half, and the rest is unexplained. The V and J calls and clone size come from that table; D and trimming were worked out from the DNA. This sample is represented by around 170,000 clones; 65% to 85% of them were singletons. The ten largest make up roughly 2.9% of the sample.

The collaborating institutions used their own protocols to collect whole blood in K2EDTA tubes. For TCRbeta analysis, collaborators shipped samples in one of three forms: frozen whole blood, isolated PBMCs, or DNA extracted from either of those sample types. Study-level results and caveats: The amount of clinical and demographic metadata varied by source and participant and was provided uncurated.

This clonotype was sampled from a woman aged 55 to 70 with acute or convalescent COVID-19. The specimen sequenced was peripheral blood. The rearranged chain carries TRBV19 and TRBJ2-4, with TRBD1 perhaps the D gene, on 6 matching bases. The DNA is as follows: TGTGCCAGTAGTACCCAACAGGGAGTCAACATTCAGTACTTC. This is translated as CASSTQQGVNIQYF.